The 13 T cell receptor beta chains in this list originate from one sample, sequenced in a study of T cell responses to AZD1222 COVID-19 vaccine. This table comes from immunoSEQ multiplex PCR, and its TCRdb copy is limited to in-frame clones, with some not included. The sample consists of around 200,000 clones, approximately 95% of them appearing once. Here the sequenced sample was peripheral blood, taken on day 0 of AZD1222 vaccination. The receptors derive from an adult in good health.

V usage is TRBV5-1 and J usage is TRBJ1-4; the D is unclear. The CDR3 has 17 amino acids. V was pared by 0 bases and J by 0 bases, with 12 bases between. The germline CDR1 and CDR2 sequences are SGHRS and YFSETQ. The CDR3: CASSLGSGPPTNEKLFF. The CDR3 DNA reads as TGCGCCAGCAGCTTGGGGTCCGGGCCCCCAACTAATGAAAAACTGTTTTTT.

The chain combines TRBV5-1 with TRBJ1-2; D ambiguous. The V gene's germline CDR1 is SGHRS and CDR2 YFSETQ. CDR3 length: 14 residues. Trimming took off 2 bases at V and 3 bases at J, with 11 bases between the two ends. CDR3 sequence (DNA): TGCGCCAGCAGCTTCGGAGGGTCCGACTATGGCTACACCTTC. It encodes CASSFGGSDYGYTF.

The gene calls are TRBV5-1 and TRBJ2-7; D tentatively fits TRBD1 or TRBD2 (5 bases each). Germline V gene lookup returns CDR1 SGHRS and CDR2 YFSETQ. The CDR3 contains 15 residues. V lost 0 bases, J lost 0 bases, and 10 bases lay in between. This CDR3 is CASSLGFGASYEQYF. The CDR3 DNA reads TGCGCCAGCAGCTTGGGGTTCGGGGCCTCCTACGAGCAGTACTTC.

In nucleotides, the CDR3 is TGTGCCAGCAGCTTAGATACTGACAGGGGCCTTATCGAGCAGTACTTC. Residues: CASSLDTDRGLIEQYF. The genes are TRBV11-2 and TRBJ2-7; 8 nucleotides agree with TRBD1. Germline V gene sequence: CDR1 SGHAT, CDR2 FQNNGV. The length of the CDR3 is 16 residues. Trimming removed 0 bases from V and 6 bases from J; junction bases left unmatched: 10.

This rearrangement joins TRBV6-5 to TRBJ1-1; TRBD1 might be the D (5 bases). This CDR3 spans 15 amino acids. Looked up from germline, CDR1 is MNHEY and CDR2 is SVGAGI. V was pared by 6 bases and J by 3 bases, with 17 bases between. As DNA, the CDR3 is TGTGCCAGCAGCGGCGGGGCCTCGGGGGACACTGAAGCTTTCTTT. Encoded protein: CASSGGASGDTEAFF.

This clone appeared once. The chain employs TRBV18 and TRBJ2-1, with 10 bases fitting TRBD1. The CDR3 contains 13 residues. Per germline, CDR1 KGHSH and CDR2 LQKENI. V was pared by 4 bases and J by 7 bases, with 1 base of the junction left unmatched. CDR3 sequence reads: CASSRGQGNEQFF. CDR3 DNA sequence: TGTGCCAGCTCACGGGGACAGGGGAATGAGCAGTTCTTC.

This rearrangement joins TRBV5-1 to TRBJ1-1; 8 bases are a match to TRBD1. The junction had 6 bases not matched to a gene; V was cut back by 4 bases and J by 1 base. Germline-derived CDR1 and CDR2 are SGHRS and YFSETQ. The CDR3 is 15 amino acids. Here the CDR3 reads CASSVWTGKNTEAFF. As DNA, the CDR3 is TGCGCCAGCAGCGTGTGGACAGGGAAGAACACTGAAGCTTTCTTT.

This clone appeared a few times. The chain couples TRBV5-1 to TRBJ1-2; 8 nucleotides match TRBD1. Per germline, CDR1 SGHRS and CDR2 YFSETQ. Losses at the gene ends were 4 bases for V and 1 base for J; bases not matched to a gene: 6. This CDR3 spans 15 amino acids. The CDR3: CASSHQGAINYGYTF. DNA for the CDR3: TGCGCCAGCAGCCACCAGGGGGCTATTAACTATGGCTACACCTTC.

This clone appeared a single time. The rearrangement joins TRBV7-2 to TRBJ2-7; 8 nucleotides line up with TRBD1. The V segment lost 5 bases and the J segment 2 bases; nucleotides outside the gene matches: 11. The CDR3 loop spans 16 amino acids. CDR1 is SGHTA and CDR2 is FQGNSA in the germline V gene. The CDR3 sequence is CASSHPGTGKTYEQYF. CDR3 DNA sequence: TGTGCCAGCAGCCATCCCGGGACAGGCAAGACCTACGAGCAGTACTTC.

J is TRBJ1-1 and V is TRBV2, with 8 positions matching TRBD1. The CDR3 extends over 15 amino acids. V shed 6 bases, J shed 0 bases, and the junction held 6 bases outside the gene matches. CDR1 is SNHLY, CDR2 FYNNEI, per germline. The CDR3 reads CASRLQGVMNTEAFF. The CDR3 region has the DNA TGTGCCAGCAGGTTACAGGGGGTCATGAACACTGAAGCTTTCTTT.

The J gene is TRBJ1-2, the V gene TRBV6-6, with D possibly matching TRBD1 (6 bases). CDR3 length: 13 amino acids. The germline V gene has CDR1 MNHNY and CDR2 SVGAGI (reference sequence). V was shortened by 6 bases and J by 3 bases, with 11 bases between the two germline ends. CDR3 protein: CASSPGADYGYTF. Here the CDR3 DNA reads TGTGCCAGCAGCCCGGGGGCCGACTATGGCTACACCTTC.

The rearrangement links TRBV4-1 to TRBJ1-2; D is possibly TRBD1 (6 bases). The CDR3 extends over 18 amino acids. From germline, CDR1 is MGHRA and CDR2 YSYEKL. V lost 4 bases, J lost 5 bases, and 26 bases lay in between. The CDR3 here is CASSRGARPGDDGYGYTF. CDR3 in DNA: TGCGCCAGCAGCCGAGGGGCCCGACCAGGGGACGATGGGTATGGCTACACCTTC.

This clone was detected only a few times. The chain carries TRBV7-2 and TRBJ2-1, with unresolved D. The germline V and J ends were trimmed by 1 base and 12 bases, with 13 bases remaining between them. Germline V CDR1 and CDR2: SGHTA, FQGNSA. The CDR3 is 13 amino acids. The CDR3 nucleotides read TGTGCCAGCAGCTTAGTTGGAAGGGTCGGGCAGTTCTTC. Its translation: CASSLVGRVGQFF.